The 27 T cell receptor beta chains given below trace back to one sample, sequenced in a study of T cell changes during pregnancy in multiple sclerosis. Assay: immunoSEQ multiplex PCR; the TCRdb copy retains only in-frame clones and omits some. The sample holds tens of thousands of clones; approximately 86% are singletons and the top ten take around 3%. The sample was peripheral blood, taken before pregnancy. The origin of the receptors is a female donor with multiple sclerosis, enrolled in a pregnancy study.

Comments on this clone: Within the sample, other DNA sequences also encode this same CDR3. The chain joins TRBV7-9 to TRBJ2-7; a possible D gene is TRBD2 (6 bases). CDR3 length: 14 residues. Trimming removed 0 bases from V and 3 bases from J, with 9 bases in between. Per germline, CDR1 SEHNR and CDR2 FQNEAQ (reference sequence). CDR3 loop: CASSLAGGSYEQYF. The CDR3, as DNA: TGTGCCAGCAGCTTAGCGGGAGGCAGCTACGAGCAGTACTTC. Using reference TRBV7-9 and TRBJ2-7 for the parts outside the CDR3, the full variable domain is DTGVSQNPRHKITKRGQNVTFRCDPISEHNRLYWYRQTLGQGPEFLTYFQNEAQLEKSRLLSDRFSAERPKGSFSTLEIQRTEQGDSAMYLCASSLAGGSYEQYFGPGTRLTVT.

The chain uses TRBV6-6 and TRBJ1-3, with D tentatively TRBD1 (5 bases). Germline V CDR1 and CDR2: MNHNY, SVGAGI (reference sequence). This CDR3 region has 13 residues. Between the trimmed V and J ends, which lost 4 bases and 9 bases, there was a span of 13 bases. The CDR3 loop is CASSLTASGTIYF. As DNA, the CDR3 is TGTGCCAGCAGTTTGACAGCTTCCGGCACCATATATTTT.

The CDR3 is CASSEAWDSSGNTIYF. DNA for the CDR3: TGTGCCAGTAGTGAAGCTTGGGACAGCTCTGGAAACACCATATATTTT. This chain uses TRBV19 with TRBJ1-3, with TRBD1 matching over 7 bases. V dropped 5 bases and J dropped 0; count of bases not matched to a gene: 7. The CDR3 is 16 residues long. CDR1 is LNHDA and CDR2 is SQIVND in the germline V gene (reference sequence).

This clone has only one observation. In DNA, the CDR3 is TGTGCCAGCAGTTTTAGGTTTGGGGGTCGGGGGACAGATACGCAGTATTTT. As protein: CASSFRFGGRGTDTQYF. The chain has TRBV27 and TRBJ2-3; D may be TRBD2 (6 bases). CDR3 size: 17 residues. V was cut by 3 bases and J by 3 bases, with 19 bases left in between. Germline V CDR1 and CDR2: MNHEY, SMNVEV (reference sequence).

This chain joins TRBV5-1 and TRBJ1-3; 7 bases agree with TRBD1. J lost 0 bases, V lost 2 bases, and 5 bases had no gene match. This CDR3 is 16 amino acids long. In germline, CDR1 is SGHRS, CDR2 YFSETQ. Written as DNA, the CDR3 is TGCGCCAGCAGCTTACAGGGGCCTGTCTCTGGAAACACCATATATTTT. Translated: CASSLQGPVSGNTIYF.

This clone has a single count. This chain uses TRBV21-1 with TRBJ1-5; TRBD1 is the table's D call, not checked against the DNA. TRBV21-1 corresponds to a pseudogene. The CDR3 length is 16 residues. The CDR3 DNA is TGTGCCAGCAGCCAAGACCAGTATTATAGCAATCAGCCCCAGCATTTT. It encodes CASSQDQYYSNQPQHF.

The V gene is TRBV15, the J gene TRBJ2-1; 7 nucleotides align to TRBD1. The V gene's germline CDR1 is LNHNV and CDR2 YYDKDF (reference sequence). V gave up 7 bases and J gave up 3 bases; unmatched junction bases: 3. The CDR3 is made up of 13 amino acids. CDR3 coding DNA: TGTGCCACCACACAGGGGTTCTACAATGAGCAGTTCTTC. Its translation is CATTQGFYNEQFF.

The V gene is TRBV6-1, the J gene TRBJ1-4; D is unresolved. The germline V gene encodes CDR1 MNHNS and CDR2 SASEGT. The CDR3 extends over 14 amino acids. Trimming removed 3 bases from V and 5 bases from J, with 10 bases in between. The CDR3 DNA sequence: TGTGCCAGCAGTGAGGACCCGGGGAATGAAAAACTGTTTTTT. It yields the protein CASSEDPGNEKLFF.

The genes are TRBV19 and TRBJ2-1; 10 bases agree with TRBD2. The J segment lost 6 bases and the V segment lost 7 bases, leaving 6 bases of the junction unmatched. The CDR3 runs 14 residues. The germline V gene has CDR1 LNHDA and CDR2 SQIVND (reference sequence). The CDR3 nucleotides read TGTGCCAGTACCAGCGGGAGGGTCCCCAATGAGCAGTTCTTC. Protein sequence: CASTSGRVPNEQFF.

The gene calls are TRBV9 and TRBJ2-3; a possible D gene is TRBD2 (5 bases). Trimming pared 0 bases from V and 1 base from J, leaving 9 bases between. This CDR3 is built from 15 residues. Germline loops: CDR1 SGDLS, CDR2 YYNGEE. CDR3 amino acids: CASSVGSSGTDTQYF. The CDR3 DNA reads TGTGCCAGCAGCGTAGGTAGTAGCGGCACAGATACGCAGTATTTT.

This chain links TRBV7-8 with TRBJ1-2; 8 nucleotides line up with TRBD1. Trimming took 11 bases from V and 4 from J; bases not matched to a gene: 12. The CDR3 loop spans 14 amino acids. Germline loops: CDR1 SGHVS, CDR2 FQNEAQ. The DNA of the CDR3 is TGTGCCGCCGGGTCAGGGGGCAAAGTCTATGGCTACACCTTC. Protein: CAAGSGGKVYGYTF.

The chain is built from TRBV18 and TRBJ2-7, with D unclear. The CDR3 consists of 14 residues. The V end was cut by 0 bases, the J end by 2 bases, with 8 bases between. Germline V gene sequence: CDR1 KGHSH, CDR2 LQKENI. The CDR3: CASSPPAGTYEQYF. CDR3 DNA: TGTGCCAGCTCACCACCGGCAGGCACCTACGAGCAGTACTTC.

The chain joins TRBV9 to TRBJ1-3; D is ambiguous. Trimming stripped 3 bases from V and 2 bases from J, with 9 bases between. Germline loops: CDR1 SGDLS, CDR2 YYNGEE. This CDR3 has 14 amino acids. The DNA for the CDR3 is TGTGCCAGCAGCGAGTCGCGGCCTGGAAACACCATATATTTT. Protein sequence: CASSESRPGNTIYF.

The rearrangement uses TRBV18 and TRBJ1-1; 7 nucleotides match TRBD1. Trimming cost V 6 bases and J 5 bases; bases outside gene matches: 6. The germline gives CDR1 KGHSH, CDR2 LQKENI. The CDR3 runs 13 residues. CDR3 protein: CASSSGGWTEAFF. In nucleotides, the CDR3 is TGTGCCAGCTCGTCAGGGGGATGGACTGAAGCTTTCTTT.

The V gene is TRBV7-9, the J gene TRBJ1-1; 8 bases map to TRBD1. The CDR3 has 19 residues. The germline gives CDR1 SEHNR, CDR2 FQNEAQ (reference sequence). V was clipped by 2 bases and J by 5 bases; unmatched bases: 19. CDR3 sequence reads: CASSLNPYIRGRLETEAFF. CDR3 DNA: TGTGCCAGCAGCTTAAATCCCTATATCAGGGGGCGTTTGGAAACTGAAGCTTTCTTT.

The chain combines TRBV6-1 with TRBJ2-1; 10 bases line up with TRBD1. The CDR3 sequence is 16 residues long. J gave up 8 bases and V 3 bases, and 10 bases lay outside the gene matches. CDR1 and CDR2 from the germline V gene are MNHNS and SASEGT. CDR3 coding DNA: TGTGCCAGCAGTGATGGGACAGGGGTAGGGTTCGATGAGCAGTTCTTC. Its protein product is CASSDGTGVGFDEQFF.

This rearrangement joins TRBV7-8 to TRBJ2-3, with TRBD2 matching over 7 bases. The V segment lost 2 bases and the J segment 5 bases; nucleotides outside the gene matches: 4. Germline CDR1 reads SGHVS; CDR2 reads FQNEAQ. This CDR3 has 14 residues. CDR3 nucleotides: TGTGCCAGCAGCTTAATCACTAGCGAAGATACGCAGTATTTT. It translates to CASSLITSEDTQYF.

This chain joins TRBV7-3 and TRBJ1-1; TRBD1 aligns across 7 bases. The CDR3 consists of 16 residues. The V gene end was trimmed by 4 bases and the J gene end by 5 bases; junction bases not matched to a gene: 13. Germline V CDR1 and CDR2: SGHTA, FQGTGA. Here the CDR3 reads CASSSGTALRGTEAFF. The DNA for the CDR3 is TGTGCCAGCAGCTCCGGGACAGCCTTAAGAGGGACTGAAGCTTTCTTT.

The chain carries TRBV5-1 and TRBJ2-2; D unresolved. Germline-derived CDR1 and CDR2 are SGHRS and YFSETQ. CDR3 length equals 14 residues. V gave up 0 bases and J gave up 4 bases, with 7 bases separating them. DNA for the CDR3: TGCGCCAGCAGCTTGGGTCGGGTCACCGGGGAGCTGTTTTTT. Translated: CASSLGRVTGELFF.

The chain combines TRBV10-3 with TRBJ2-3, with D possibly matching TRBD2 (7 bases). Looked up from germline, CDR1 is ENHRY and CDR2 is SYGVKD. V lost 8 bases and J lost 4, with 13 bases in between. The CDR3 has 13 amino acids. The CDR3 region is CAIRGGESDTQYF. The CDR3 DNA is TGTGCCATCCGAGGGGGGGAATCAGATACGCAGTATTTT.

Points on this clone: Compared with germline, one end of the junction differs, possibly owing to a read error. The chain combines TRBV25-1 with TRBJ2-7, with 7 bases fitting TRBD1. The CDR3 has 12 residues. Germline V gene lookup returns CDR1 MGHDK and CDR2 SYGVNS. Here the CDR3 reads CASNEYRGEQYF. CDR3 DNA: TGTGCCAGCAATGAATACAGGGGCGAGCAGTACTTC.

The V gene is TRBV4-2, the J gene TRBJ2-7; TRBD1 agrees at 8 bases. Germline V CDR1 and CDR2: LGHNA, YNFKEQ. The CDR3 contains 15 residues. V lost 2 bases and J lost 5; bases outside the gene matches: 8. Here the CDR3 reads CASSQTGDRTHEQYF. As DNA, the CDR3 is TGTGCCAGCAGCCAAACAGGGGACAGGACCCACGAGCAGTACTTC.

The chain uses TRBV13 and TRBJ1-6; unclear D gene. The CDR3 spans 13 residues. Trimming removed 4 bases at V and 9 bases at J, with 10 bases between. Per the germline V gene, CDR1 is PRHDT and CDR2 is FYEKMQ (reference sequence). The CDR3 nucleotides are TGTGCCAGCAGCTCCGATCTAGTTTCACCCCTCCACTTT. It is translated as CASSSDLVSPLHF.

The V and J genes are TRBV10-3 and TRBJ2-1; TRBD1 matches 10 bases. The V and J ends lost 8 bases and 0 bases, in that order; junction bases with no gene match: 7. Germline CDR1 reads ENHRY; CDR2 reads SYGVKD. The CDR3 covers 16 residues. The CDR3 nucleotides read TGTGCCATCCTATCGGGACAGGGGATCTCCTACAATGAGCAGTTCTTC. This encodes CAILSGQGISYNEQFF.

The J gene is TRBJ2-7, the V gene TRBV6-1, with TRBD2 as a possible D gene (5 bases). The germline V gene has CDR1 MNHNS and CDR2 SASEGT. Between the trimmed V and J ends, which lost 2 bases and 3 bases, there was a span of 11 bases. This CDR3 spans 14 amino acids. The DNA for the CDR3 is TGTGCCAGCAGTGAATATGTTGAGGGCTACGAGCAGTACTTC. Protein product: CASSEYVEGYEQYF.

CDR3 DNA: TGCGCCAGCAGCCCCTTTTTTACTAGCGGGAGGGAATACGAGCAGTACTTC. Amino acid sequence: CASSPFFTSGREYEQYF. The chain is built from TRBV5-1 and TRBJ2-7, with 13 bases that match TRBD2. The V gene end was trimmed by 4 bases and the J gene end by 4 bases; junction bases not matched to a gene: 11. CDR1 SGHRS and CDR2 YFSETQ come from the germline V gene. The CDR3 length is 17 residues.

V and J are TRBV18 and TRBJ2-5, with D possibly matching TRBD1 (6 bases). The V gene lost 4 bases and the J gene lost 4 bases, with 13 bases spanning the gap. Germline V gene lookup returns CDR1 KGHSH and CDR2 LQKENI. The CDR3 totals 14 residues. CDR3 nucleotide sequence: TGTGCCAGCTCACTACGCAGGGGACGAGAGACCCAGTACTTC. Translated, it gives CASSLRRGRETQYF.